Below, 9 T cell receptor beta chains from the same sample are listed, as sequenced in a study of radiation and T cells in renal cell carcinoma. The time point denotes: baseline pretreatment blood. Treatment specified: 15 Gy SBRT to primary tumor, nephrectomy 4 weeks later. Assay: immunoSEQ multiplex PCR; the TCRdb copy retains only in-frame clones and omits some. The repertoire has about 150,000 clones, about nine tenths of them found once; the top ten carry over 3.5%. The specimen comprised blood, sampled from a patient whose treatment included radiotherapy and nephrectomy. The receptor source for this set is a woman aged 70-85 years with renal cell carcinoma.

The chain is built from TRBV6-5 and TRBJ1-2, with 8 nucleotides matching TRBD1. The germline gives CDR1 MNHEY, CDR2 SVGAGI. The CDR3 totals 14 residues. V lost 6 bases, J lost 8 bases, and 11 bases stayed unmatched. The CDR3 DNA follows: TGTGCCAGCAGGGGGCCAGGGGGCGGGTTAGGCTACACCTTC. The encoded protein is CASRGPGGGLGYTF.

A single count supports this clone. V is TRBV19 and J is TRBJ1-1, with D possibly TRBD1 on 5 matching bases. Looked up from germline, CDR1 is LNHDA and CDR2 is SQIVND (reference sequence). The ends were cut back, 6 bases at V and 5 bases at J, with 10 bases in the middle. The CDR3 sequence is 12 residues long. The CDR3 nucleotides read TGTGCCAGTAGATCAGGGCGAACTGAAGCTTTCTTT. This gives the protein CASRSGRTEAFF.

This clone was detected once. CDR3 DNA: TGTGCCAGCAGTTCTCGACAGGGCTACGAGCAGTACTTC. This sequence encodes CASSSRQGYEQYF. V is TRBV6-5 and J is TRBJ2-7; 7 bases match TRBD1. The CDR3 is 13 residues long. Germline loops: CDR1 MNHEY, CDR2 SVGAGI. Trimming at V came to 4 bases and at J to 3 bases, leaving 3 bases not matched to a gene.

This clone was counted a few times. The chain links TRBV7-9 to TRBJ2-3, with D possibly called TRBD1 or TRBD2 (5 bases each). The germline gives CDR1 SEHNR, CDR2 FQNEAQ (reference sequence). V lost 0 bases and J 15 bases, leaving 19 bases between the germline ends. This CDR3 has 14 residues. The CDR3 here is CASSLAQFRDRNYF. The CDR3 DNA follows: TGTGCCAGCAGCTTAGCGCAGTTCCGGGACCGGAATTATTTT.

V and J are TRBV4-3 and TRBJ2-3; D gene ambiguous. The CDR3 has 13 amino acids. Germline-derived CDR1 and CDR2 are LGHNA and YSLEER. Trimming left V 0 bases short and J 6 bases short, with 7 bases between. DNA of the CDR3: TGCGCCAGCAGCCAAGATTTCCGGGATACGCAGTATTTT. Its translation is CASSQDFRDTQYF.

In DNA form, the CDR3 reads TGTGCCAGCAGCCCGGACGCCAGGGTTAACACCGGGGAGCTGTTTTTT. This sequence encodes CASSPDARVNTGELFF. The chain carries TRBV7-2 and TRBJ2-2; possibly TRBD1 for D (5 bases). Per the germline V gene, CDR1 is SGHTA and CDR2 is FQGNSA. The V gene lost 5 bases and the J gene lost 2 bases, with 15 bases spanning the gap. The CDR3 sequence is 16 residues long.

The DNA for the CDR3 is TGTGCCAGCAGCGTAGACGCGGGGGGGCTCGATGAGCAGTTCTTC. This gives the protein CASSVDAGGLDEQFF. The V gene is TRBV9, the J gene TRBJ2-1, with 9 bases matching TRBD2. The CDR3 has 15 residues. The ends lost 0 bases at V and 8 bases at J; junction bases unmatched: 6. Germline V lookup: CDR1 SGDLS, CDR2 YYNGEE.

The chain joins TRBV19 to TRBJ1-1; D remains ambiguous. V was pared by 5 bases and J by 0 bases, with 7 bases between. This CDR3 region has 13 residues. Germline assignment: CDR1 LNHDA and CDR2 SQIVND (reference sequence). Here the CDR3 reads CASSVSVNTEAFF. The DNA of the CDR3 is TGTGCCAGTAGTGTGTCAGTGAACACTGAAGCTTTCTTT.

This chain connects TRBV10-2 to TRBJ1-6, with D possibly TRBD1 on 6 matching bases. Germline lookup yields CDR1 WSHSY and CDR2 SAAADI. This CDR3 has 18 residues. Trimming pared 0 bases from V and 1 base from J, leaving 13 bases between. CDR3 in amino acids: CASSESQRGRSYNSPLHF. The CDR3 DNA sequence: TGCGCCAGCAGTGAGTCTCAGAGGGGGAGGTCCTATAATTCACCCCTCCACTTT.